The sequence of this T cell receptor beta chain was determined in a study of cytomegalovirus exposure and HLA in healthy donors. This CDR3 has 15 residues. Germline assignment: CDR1 MNHEY and CDR2 SMNVEV (reference sequence). The V and J ends lost 2 bases and 0 bases respectively, with 9 bases between them. 60 Vbeta and 13 Jbeta primers were used in PCR. Measured with immunoSEQ multiplex PCR; TCRdb has only the in-frame clones, and not every one. The sample carries over 55,000 clones, 80% to 90% recorded once. The receptor was isolated from a woman aged 25 to 39 in good health and CMV-seropositive. V is TRBV27 and J is TRBJ2-3, with D possibly matching TRBD1 (5 bases). Sequencing was carried out using PBMCs. CDR3 residues: CASSLNRPSTDTQYF. The CDR3 coding sequence is TGTGCCAGCAGTTTAAACAGGCCGAGCACAGATACGCAGTATTTT.